This T cell receptor (beta chain) was sequenced for a study of shared clonotypes between healthy human individuals. In the study overall: Each donor contributed plates that comprised three CD4 naive, three CD4 memory, two CD8 naive and one CD8 memory.

The data were produced by immunoSEQ multiplex PCR, yet TCRdb's version contains in-frame clones alone and is incomplete. Here the sample spans roughly 1,100,000 clones, around 76% being singletons. On this clone itself: Additional DNA sequences in this sample encode the identical CDR3.

The sequenced sample was memory CD4+ T cells sorted from blood. Subset meaning: CD45RA-negative fraction. The source of this sequence is a man between 18 and 29 years old in good health.

The CDR3 nucleotides are TGTGCCAGCAGTTTACTCACAGGGAACCAAGAGACCCAGTACTTC. Protein: CASSLLTGNQETQYF. The gene calls are TRBV28 and TRBJ2-5, with D possibly being TRBD1 (6 bases). This CDR3 is 15 amino acids long. Germline-derived CDR1 and CDR2 are MDHEN and SYDVKM. V lost 2 bases, J lost 0 bases, and 10 bases lay in between.